This T cell receptor beta chain appears in the sequencing data of a study of shared clonotypes between healthy human individuals. Broader study findings: Sharing across a few donors was seen in 4% to 6.5% of naive CD4 clonotypes. Clonotypes shared by all four sorted-subset donors had higher generation probabilities than non-shared clonotypes.

Every donor was a Caucasian adult from Nashville, Tennessee. The CDR3 sequence is 16 residues long. Germline CDR1 reads SGHRS; CDR2 reads YFSETQ. The trim removed 4 bases at V and 7 bases at J, leaving 11 bases unmatched. Comments on this clone: Its antigen is unknown.

The test was conducted at deep level. TCRdb's copy holds only in-frame clones and misses some; the assay was immunoSEQ multiplex PCR. This table holds some 650,000 clones, more than 95% found once. This chain links TRBV5-1 with TRBJ1-6, with 7 bases aligning to TRBD1. Material: naive CD4+ T cells sorted from blood. The subset is: CD45RA+ positively selected. The origin of this receptor is a woman in her twenties or thirties in good health. This chain's CDR3 is CASSLTSGTANSPLHF. CDR3 nucleotide sequence: TGCGCCAGCAGCCTGACCTCCGGGACAGCCAATTCACCCCTCCACTTT.